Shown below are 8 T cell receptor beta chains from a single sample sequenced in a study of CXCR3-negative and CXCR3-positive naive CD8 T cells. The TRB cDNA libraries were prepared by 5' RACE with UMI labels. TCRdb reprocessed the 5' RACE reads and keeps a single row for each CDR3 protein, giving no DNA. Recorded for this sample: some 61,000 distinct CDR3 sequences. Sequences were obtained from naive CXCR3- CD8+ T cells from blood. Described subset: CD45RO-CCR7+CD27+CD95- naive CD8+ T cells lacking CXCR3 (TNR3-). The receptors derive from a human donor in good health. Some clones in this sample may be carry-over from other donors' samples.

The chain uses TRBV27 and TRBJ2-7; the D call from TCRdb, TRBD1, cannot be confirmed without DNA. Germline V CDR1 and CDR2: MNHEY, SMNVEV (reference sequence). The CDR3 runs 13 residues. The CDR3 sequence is CASSLSWRGEQYF.

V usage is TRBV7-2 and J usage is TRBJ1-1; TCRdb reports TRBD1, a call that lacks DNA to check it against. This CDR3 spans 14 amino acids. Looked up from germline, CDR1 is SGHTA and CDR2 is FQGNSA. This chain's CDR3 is CASSLASLGTEAFF.

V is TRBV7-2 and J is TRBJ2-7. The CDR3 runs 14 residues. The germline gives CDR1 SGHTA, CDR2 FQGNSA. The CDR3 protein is CASSLEIASYEQYF.

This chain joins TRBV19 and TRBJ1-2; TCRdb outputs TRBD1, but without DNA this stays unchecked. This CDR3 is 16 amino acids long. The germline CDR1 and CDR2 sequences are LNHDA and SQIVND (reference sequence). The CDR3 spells CASSFPPGRYNYGYTF.

Here the CDR3 reads CASSAGENSPLHF. The chain employs TRBV6-4 and TRBJ1-6; no DNA is available, so the TRBD1 call from TCRdb remains unchecked. This CDR3 contains 13 residues. CDR1 MRHNA and CDR2 SNTAGT come from the germline V gene.

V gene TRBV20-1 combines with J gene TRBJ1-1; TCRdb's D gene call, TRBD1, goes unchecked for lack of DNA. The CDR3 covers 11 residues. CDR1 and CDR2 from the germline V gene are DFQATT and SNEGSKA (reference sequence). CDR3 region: CSAPGGTEAFF.

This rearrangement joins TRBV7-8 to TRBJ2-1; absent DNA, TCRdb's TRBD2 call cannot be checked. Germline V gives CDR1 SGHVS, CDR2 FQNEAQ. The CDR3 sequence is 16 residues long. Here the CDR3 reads CASSLVQRGNNNEQFF.

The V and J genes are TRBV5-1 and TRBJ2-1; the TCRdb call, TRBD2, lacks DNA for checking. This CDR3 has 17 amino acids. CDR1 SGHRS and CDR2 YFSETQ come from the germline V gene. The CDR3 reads CASSLALRDYHRNEQFF.